This passage covers 19 T cell receptor beta chains from one sample sequenced in a study of T-cell memory formation after mild COVID-19. TCRdb independently ran MiXCR on the 5' RACE reads; one entry per CDR3 protein. The profile shows more than 400,000 distinct CDR3 sequences, roughly 18% of them singletons. The specimen was PBMCs or a T cell subset sorted from them (not recorded which). These receptors originate from an adult woman who had mild COVID-19 (a few samples of this study predate the infection). Cell type and time point are not known.

This clonotype appeared a few times. The chain uses TRBV9 and TRBJ2-3; weak D call: TRBD2 (6 bases). The V gene lost 0 bases and the J gene lost 0 bases, with 11 bases spanning the gap. The CDR3 has 16 residues. Germline assignment: CDR1 SGDLS and CDR2 YYNGEE. The chain's CDR3 is CASSVEAGLSTDTQYF. CDR3 coding DNA: TGTGCCAGCAGCGTAGAGGCGGGGCTCAGCACAGATACGCAGTATTTT.

The chain has TRBV9 and TRBJ1-5; D is ambiguous. Germline CDR1 is SGDLS and CDR2 is YYNGEE. The length of the CDR3 is 13 residues. V was trimmed by 0 bases and J by 6 bases, leaving 7 bases between them. The CDR3 nucleotides read TGTGCCAGCAGCGTAGACAACAGTCAGCCCCAGCATTTT. Amino acid sequence: CASSVDNSQPQHF.

This clonotype was detected only a few times. The chain is built from TRBV2 and TRBJ1-6, with D hard to call. Germline CDR1 reads SNHLY; CDR2 reads FYNNEI. Trimming left V 7 bases short and J 14 bases short, with 12 bases between. The CDR3 is 11 residues long. This CDR3 is CASKSQVALHF. In DNA, the CDR3 is TGTGCCAGCAAGTCGCAGGTCGCCCTCCACTTT.

This clonotype has a handful of counts. The chain combines TRBV7-9 with TRBJ2-7; 9 nucleotides match TRBD1. Germline values: CDR1 SEHNR, CDR2 FQNEAQ (reference sequence). V lost 6 bases, J lost 4 bases, and 10 bases stayed unmatched. The CDR3 length is 15 residues. CDR3 in DNA: TGTGCCAGCAGTCCTCGGACAGGGGATCCTTACGAGCAGTACTTC. Amino acid sequence: CASSPRTGDPYEQYF.

This clonotype was recorded many times. V gene TRBV9 combines with J gene TRBJ2-2, with TRBD1 identical over 10 bases. Trimming removed 4 bases from V and 0 bases from J; junction bases left unmatched: 6. This CDR3 region has 17 residues. Germline CDR1 and CDR2: SGDLS and YYNGEE. The CDR3: CASSLLGQGTNTGELFF. The CDR3 nucleotides read TGTGCCAGCAGCCTTCTGGGACAGGGGACGAACACCGGGGAGCTGTTTTTT.

The rearrangement joins TRBV12-3 or TRBV12-4 to TRBJ2-7; D is uncertain. Trimming pared 3 bases from V and 3 bases from J, leaving 27 bases between. The CDR3 extends over 19 amino acids. The CDR3 here is CASSFLPPNSMIPDYEQYF. The DNA for the CDR3 is TGTGCCAGCAGTTTTTTACCACCCAATTCAATGATCCCCGACTACGAGCAGTACTTC.

This clonotype was recorded a few times. The chain uses TRBV7-9 and TRBJ2-3; tentative D call: TRBD1 (5 bases). CDR1 SEHNR and CDR2 FQNEAQ come from the germline V gene (reference sequence). The CDR3 sequence is 15 residues long. Trimming removed 2 bases at V and 0 bases at J, with 9 bases between. The CDR3 loop is CASSLPRESTDTQYF. CDR3 bases: TGTGCCAGCAGCTTACCCAGGGAAAGCACAGATACGCAGTATTTT.

This clonotype appeared a few times. The rearrangement joins TRBV5-1 to TRBJ1-1; 9 bases agree with TRBD1. Germline-derived CDR1 and CDR2 are SGHRS and YFSETQ. The CDR3 runs to 14 residues. Trimming took 6 bases from V and 2 from J; bases not matched to a gene: 5. In nucleotides, the CDR3 is TGCGCCAGCAAAAGACAGGGGGAAAACACTGAAGCTTTCTTT. It specifies CASKRQGENTEAFF.

The chain employs TRBV5-1 and TRBJ1-1; D remains unclear. CDR3 length: 14 residues. Germline V CDR1 and CDR2: SGHRS, YFSETQ. The V gene lost 0 bases and the J gene lost 2 bases, with 8 bases spanning the gap. The CDR3 protein is CASSLDSGNTEAFF. CDR3 coding DNA: TGCGCCAGCAGCTTGGATTCAGGAAACACTGAAGCTTTCTTT.

In its sample, this clonotype was seen a few times. The rearrangement joins TRBV2 to TRBJ2-5; 7 positions agree with TRBD2. CDR1 and CDR2 (germline): SNHLY, FYNNEI. This CDR3 is built from 13 residues. J was trimmed by 4 bases and V by 6 bases; bases with no gene match: 5. Here the CDR3 DNA reads TGTGCCAGCAGCCGACTAGCTCTAGAGACCCAGTACTTC. This translates into CASSRLALETQYF.

The V and J genes are TRBV20-1 and TRBJ1-2; D is undetermined. V lost 5 bases and J lost 3, with 13 bases in between. Germline V gene sequence: CDR1 DFQATT, CDR2 SNEGSKA (reference sequence). The CDR3 is 13 amino acids. DNA for the CDR3: TGCAGTGCTCTGGACGGGTGGGACTATGGCTACACCTTC. Translated, it gives CSALDGWDYGYTF.

This clonotype occurred once. This chain joins TRBV5-4 and TRBJ1-6, with 7 nucleotides matching TRBD1. This CDR3 spans 15 amino acids. In germline, CDR1 is SGHNT, CDR2 YYREEE (reference sequence). The junction had 7 bases not matched to a gene; V was cut back by 6 bases and J by 4 bases. CDR3 bases: TGTGCCAGCACCGAAGGGGACAGTTATAATTCACCCCTCCACTTT. It translates to CASTEGDSYNSPLHF.

This clonotype has just a few counts. The chain recombines TRBV15 with TRBJ2-5, with 8 bases lining up with TRBD2. The CDR3 length is 15 residues. CDR1 and CDR2 from the germline V gene are LNHNV and YYDKDF (reference sequence). The V and J ends lost 4 bases and 2 bases, in that order; junction bases with no gene match: 6. Here the CDR3 DNA reads TGTGCCACCAGCATCGTAGCGGGGTTTCAAGAGACCCAGTACTTC. Translating it yields CATSIVAGFQETQYF.

This clonotype occurred a few times. The chain uses TRBV30 and TRBJ1-1; D gene uncertain. In germline, CDR1 is GTSNPN, CDR2 SVGIG (reference sequence). Trimming removed 2 bases from V and 4 bases from J, with 11 bases in between. The CDR3 totals 13 residues. For the CDR3, the DNA is TGTGCCTGGAGTTGGGCTCGGGGCACTGAAGCTTTCTTT. It specifies CAWSWARGTEAFF.

V gene TRBV2 combines with J gene TRBJ2-7; 9 positions match TRBD1. CDR3 size: 14 residues. Germline-derived CDR1 and CDR2 are SNHLY and FYNNEI. Germline trimming cut 8 bases from V and 1 base from J; bases unmatched to any gene: 6. The CDR3 region is CASAPGTGSYEQYF. Written as DNA, the CDR3 is TGTGCCAGCGCCCCCGGGACAGGGTCCTACGAGCAGTACTTC.

This clonotype was counted a few times. The gene calls are TRBV20-1 and TRBJ2-1; TRBD1 might be the D (6 bases). Looked up from germline, CDR1 is DFQATT and CDR2 is SNEGSKA (reference sequence). The V gene lost 3 bases and the J gene lost 8 bases, with 14 bases spanning the gap. CDR3 length equals 13 residues. CDR3 in amino acids: CSASGQWVDEQFF. The CDR3 DNA sequence: TGCAGTGCTAGTGGACAGTGGGTCGATGAGCAGTTCTTC.

This clonotype was observed a few times. The genes are TRBV18 and TRBJ2-1; no clear D gene. Germline values: CDR1 KGHSH, CDR2 LQKENI. This CDR3 comprises 13 residues. V lost 6 bases and J lost 7, with 13 bases in between. The CDR3 sequence: CASSGPGGNEQFF. The CDR3 nucleotides are TGTGCCAGCTCCGGGCCCGGTGGGAATGAGCAGTTCTTC.

The V and J genes are TRBV20-1 and TRBJ2-3; D is undetermined. V gave up 2 bases and J gave up 5 bases, with 17 bases separating them. CDR1 DFQATT and CDR2 SNEGSKA come from the germline V gene (reference sequence). The CDR3 is made up of 15 amino acids. The CDR3 sequence is CSARSGPRWGDTQYF. CDR3 bases: TGCAGTGCTAGATCAGGACCTAGATGGGGAGATACGCAGTATTTT.

The V gene is TRBV7-6, the J gene TRBJ1-6, with 7 bases matching TRBD1. The ends lost 0 bases at V and 7 bases at J; junction bases unmatched: 6. This CDR3 region has 16 residues. Germline V gives CDR1 SGHVS, CDR2 FNYEAQ. CDR3 loop: CASSLAEAGGNSPLHF. The CDR3 DNA sequence: TGTGCCAGCAGCTTAGCGGAGGCAGGGGGGAATTCACCCCTCCACTTT. The entire variable domain, with the rest obtained from reference TRBV7-6 and TRBJ1-6, is as follows: GAGVSQSPRYKVTKRGQDVALRCDPISGHVSLYWYRQALGQGPEFLTYFNYEAQQDKSGLPNDRFSAERPEGSISTLTIQRTEQRDSAMYRCASSLAEAGGNSPLHFGNGTRLTVT.